This T cell receptor (beta chain) is from a study of Tregs in tolerant kidney transplant recipients. The protocol was immunoSEQ multiplex PCR, while the TCRdb copy is restricted to in-frame clones and leaves out a portion. The sample records 65,000 or so clones, roughly 86% being singletons. Whole-study results and caveats: Validation in larger populations is needed because few patients were studied. Biological reproducibility was not directly addressed in this study.

The table lists this clone with a count of one. Its specificity is not known. Recipients received nonmyeloablative bone marrow transplants from related graft donors, with transient mixed chimerism. CD4+CD25+CD127- Tregs, CD4+CD25- non-Tregs, CD4 and CD8 cells were sorted. Trimming removed 0 bases from V and 5 bases from J; junction bases left unmatched: 1. The CDR3 is 14 amino acids. Looked up from germline, CDR1 is SGHNT and CDR2 is YENEEA. This specimen consisted of CD4+ T cells from blood (PBMCs), obtained 6 months after the transplant. V usage is TRBV11-3 and J usage is TRBJ2-3, with 8 positions matching TRBD2. The clonotype originates from a human patient who received a combined kidney and bone marrow transplant. Some T cells may be supplied by the graft donor. This CDR3 reads CASSLEAGEDTQYF. The DNA of the CDR3 is TGTGCCAGCAGCTTAGAAGCGGGGGAAGATACGCAGTATTTT.